Here is one TCR beta chain with its context. These data belong to a study of sequential checkpoint blockade in melanoma. CDR1 and CDR2 (germline): MNHEY, SMNVEV (reference sequence). The V segment lost 6 bases and the J segment 0 bases; nucleotides outside the gene matches: 8. The CDR3 contains 16 residues. Some clones are missing from TCRdb's copy, which holds only in-frame ones; the method was immunoSEQ multiplex PCR. Of roughly 20,000 clones in the sample, around 76% were seen once. The treatment denotes: randomized to nivolumab then ipilimumab (arm A) or the reverse (arm B). The chain combines TRBV27 with TRBJ2-1, with 7 bases lining up with TRBD1. This material consisted of CD8+ T cells sorted from blood (inferred from file names), taken from a patient given nivolumab and ipilimumab in sequence. The sequence was collected from a human donor with melanoma. CDR3 amino acids: CASSHEQGISYNEQFF. DNA for the CDR3: TGTGCCAGCAGCCATGAACAGGGGATCTCCTACAATGAGCAGTTCTTC.